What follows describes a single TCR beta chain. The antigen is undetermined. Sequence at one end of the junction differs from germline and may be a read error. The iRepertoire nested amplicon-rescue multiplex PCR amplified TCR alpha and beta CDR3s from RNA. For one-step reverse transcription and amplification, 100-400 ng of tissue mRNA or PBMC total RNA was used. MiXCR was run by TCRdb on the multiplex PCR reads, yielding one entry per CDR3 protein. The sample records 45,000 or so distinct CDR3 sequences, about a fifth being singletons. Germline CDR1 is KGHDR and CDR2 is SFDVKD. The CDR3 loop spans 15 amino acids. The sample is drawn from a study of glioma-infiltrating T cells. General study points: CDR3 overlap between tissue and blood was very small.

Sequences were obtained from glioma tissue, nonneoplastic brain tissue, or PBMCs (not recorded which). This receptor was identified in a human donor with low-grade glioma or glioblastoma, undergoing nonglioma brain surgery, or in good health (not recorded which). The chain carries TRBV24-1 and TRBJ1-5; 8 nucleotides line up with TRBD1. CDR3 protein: CATSPTGDSNQPRHF. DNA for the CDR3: TGTGCCACCAGTCCGACAGGGGATAGCAATCAGCCCCGGCATTTT.